Described below is a single T cell receptor beta chain sequence and its context. Antigen specificity is unknown. Germline V lookup: CDR1 MNHEY, CDR2 SVGEGT. V was clipped by 7 bases and J by 0 bases; unmatched bases: 8. CDR3 length equals 18 residues. It was template switching that added a universal primer site, and there were unique molecular identifiers on the cDNA. TCRdb itself ran the 5' RACE reads through MiXCR, one entry per CDR3 protein. The table has about 220,000 distinct CDR3 sequences, 6% to 9% seen once. This sample is drawn from a study of identical twins. Study-level points and caveats: There were fewer insertions in abundant cord blood beta clonotypes, but memory repertoires showed no such pattern. Findings came from cross-sectional statistics, without long-term follow-up of donors.

A further study also used this sample, focusing on yellow fever vaccine responses in identical twins.

The chain recombines TRBV6-2 or TRBV6-3 with TRBJ2-2, with TRBD2 matching over 13 bases. This clonotype was sampled from a woman aged 18 to 35 in good health. Sequenced material: memory (CD45RO+) T cells sorted from blood. The DNA for the CDR3 is TGTGCCAGCACCACCGGGACTAGCGGGACCGCGAACACCGGGGAGCTGTTTTTT. Its translation: CASTTGTSGTANTGELFF.